This T cell receptor beta chain was recorded in a study of cytomegalovirus exposure and HLA in healthy donors. Study findings and constraints: Apart from CMV serostatus, no immune exposure information was available.

The CDR3 runs 14 residues. The V end lost 0 bases, the J end lost 4 bases, and 9 bases lay between the germline ends. Germline assignment: CDR1 KGHSH and CDR2 LQKENI. A remark on this clone: Antigen specificity is unknown.

PCR employed 60 Vbeta and 13 Jbeta primers. This table comes from immunoSEQ multiplex PCR, and its TCRdb copy is limited to in-frame clones, with some not included. The sample includes approximately 190,000 clones, 70% to 85% of them seen just once. This TCR was sampled from a man aged 40-49 years in good health and CMV-seropositive. The sequenced sample consisted of PBMCs. This rearrangement joins TRBV18 to TRBJ1-2, with D perhaps matching TRBD1 (5 bases). Here the CDR3 reads CASSPPTASYGYTF. The CDR3 bases are TGTGCCAGCTCACCACCGACAGCCAGCTATGGCTACACCTTC.